One sample yielded the 7 T cell receptor beta chains listed below, sequenced in a study of beta chain features in type 1 diabetes. Sequencing targeted expressed TCRB transcripts, as all isolated RNA had been reverse transcribed. Method: immunoSEQ multiplex PCR; TCRdb's copy keeps in-frame clones and lacks some. The profile covers around 300,000 clones, with 14% appearing a single time and about 6.6% taken by the ten largest. Sequences were obtained from central memory CD4+ T cells from blood. Receptor source: a young man in good health.

The chain carries TRBV4-2 and TRBJ2-1; 16 bases match TRBD2. The CDR3 length is 16 residues. V lost 3 bases and J lost 10; bases outside the gene matches: 6. In germline, CDR1 is LGHNA, CDR2 YNFKEQ. CDR3 in amino acids: CASSQGLAGGLREQFF. Here the CDR3 DNA reads TGTGCCAGCAGCCAGGGACTAGCGGGGGGGCTCAGGGAGCAGTTCTTC.

This clone was recorded a few times. The chain uses TRBV6-6 and TRBJ2-1; 8 nucleotides align to TRBD2. With V trimmed by 7 bases and J by 2 bases, 10 bases remained unmatched. Germline V gene sequence: CDR1 MNHNY, CDR2 SVGAGI (reference sequence). The CDR3 is made up of 16 amino acids. The DNA for the CDR3 is TGTGCCAGCACCCCTTATAGCGGGGCGGCCTACAATGAGCAGTTCTTC. Translated: CASTPYSGAAYNEQFF.

The rearrangement joins TRBV5-4 to TRBJ1-1; a possible D gene is TRBD1 (5 bases). Germline assignment: CDR1 SGHNT and CDR2 YYREEE (reference sequence). The CDR3 is 15 residues long. The V gene lost 0 bases and the J gene lost 1 base, with 10 bases spanning the gap. Written as DNA, the CDR3 is TGTGCCAGCAGCTTGGTTTCAGGGAGGAACACTGAAGCTTTCTTT. Translated, it gives CASSLVSGRNTEAFF.

This clone occurred a few times. This chain joins TRBV7-2 and TRBJ2-4; no firm D call. The CDR3 runs 14 residues. Trimming took off 1 base at V and 0 bases at J, with 4 bases between the two ends. Germline loops: CDR1 SGHTA, CDR2 FQGNSA. The CDR3 bases are TGTGCCAGCAGCTTAGAGAGAGCCAAAAACATTCAGTACTTC. Translation gives CASSLERAKNIQYF. Supplemented by reference TRBV7-2 and TRBJ2-4, the full variable domain reads GAGVSQSPSNKVTEKGKDVELRCDPISGHTALYWYRQSLGQGLEFLIYFQGNSAPDKSGLPSDRFSAERTGGSVSTLTIQRTQQEDSAVYLCASSLERAKNIQYFGAGTRLSVL.

A few counts support this clone. The chain employs TRBV11-3 and TRBJ2-7, with a weak D call TRBD2 (7 bases). V was cut by 6 bases and J by 6 bases, with 15 bases left in between. Germline-derived CDR1 and CDR2 are SGHNT and YENEEA. The CDR3 totals 13 residues. CDR3 region: CASSTGGGGEQYF. Written as DNA, the CDR3 is TGTGCCAGCAGTACCGGAGGGGGGGGCGAGCAGTACTTC.

This clone was seen more than once but under ten times. The chain uses TRBV5-1 and TRBJ2-5, with 7 nucleotides matching TRBD2. Germline V lookup: CDR1 SGHRS, CDR2 YFSETQ. This CDR3 has 17 residues. The V and J ends lost 4 bases and 8 bases, in that order; junction bases with no gene match: 20. The CDR3 here is CASSPQKAGPSRVTQYF. Here the CDR3 DNA reads TGCGCCAGCAGCCCCCAGAAAGCGGGGCCCTCAAGAGTTACCCAGTACTTC. The entire variable domain, with the rest obtained from reference TRBV5-1 and TRBJ2-5, is as follows: KAGVTQTPRYLIKTRGQQVTLSCSPISGHRSVSWYQQTPGQGLQFLFEYFSETQRNKGNFPGRFSGRQFSNSRSEMNVSTLELGDSALYLCASSPQKAGPSRVTQYFGPGTRLLVL.

This clone was observed at least ten times. The J gene is TRBJ1-2, the V gene TRBV21-1; the table's D gene call, TRBD1, was not cross checked with the DNA. TRBV21-1 counts as a pseudogene. This CDR3 region has 12 residues. CDR3 DNA sequence: TGTGCCAGCTGGGCCCTTAACTATGGCTACACCTTC. This translates into CASWALNYGYTF.